What follows are 10 T cell receptor beta chains derived from one specimen sequenced in a study of blood T cell repertoires in COVID-19. Clones were sequenced by immunoSEQ multiplex PCR, and TCRdb holds only the in-frame ones, with some missing. The top ten hold over 3.5% of the sample, which has roughly 100,000 clones, 70% to 90% seen once. Sequencing used peripheral blood. The receptors were gathered from a man aged 55-75 years with acute or convalescent COVID-19.

The chain employs TRBV7-8 and TRBJ1-5; maybe TRBD1 (5 bases). The V and J ends lost 1 base and 14 bases respectively, with 15 bases between them. From germline, CDR1 is SGHVS and CDR2 FQNEAQ. This CDR3 is built from 13 residues. CDR3 protein: CASSLDVAGIEHF. CDR3 nucleotides: TGTGCCAGCAGCTTAGATGTGGCAGGGATAGAGCATTTT.

The chain uses TRBV28 and TRBJ2-3; 10 bases are a match to TRBD1. V was clipped by 5 bases and J by 4 bases; unmatched bases: 9. Per the germline V gene, CDR1 is MDHEN and CDR2 is SYDVKM. The CDR3 length is 16 residues. The CDR3 sequence: CASSTSGQGKADTQYF. In nucleotides, the CDR3 is TGTGCCAGCAGTACCTCGGGACAGGGGAAGGCAGATACGCAGTATTTT.

The gene calls are TRBV7-2 and TRBJ2-3, with D unclear. Germline values: CDR1 SGHTA, CDR2 FQGNSA. This CDR3 is built from 13 residues. Trimming pared 9 bases from V and 4 bases from J, leaving 14 bases between. Here the CDR3 reads CASSISRADTQYF. CDR3 sequence (DNA): TGTGCCAGTTCCATTTCTAGAGCAGATACGCAGTATTTT.

This rearrangement joins TRBV5-1 to TRBJ1-2, with TRBD1 as a possible D gene (6 bases). CDR3 length: 18 residues. Trimming cost V 4 bases and J 7 bases, with 29 bases left between them. Germline-derived CDR1 and CDR2 are SGHRS and YFSETQ. CDR3 residues: CASSKQGRPLSDEGGYTF. The CDR3 DNA follows: TGCGCCAGCAGCAAACAGGGAAGGCCACTATCGGATGAGGGTGGCTACACCTTC.

The chain combines TRBV30 with TRBJ1-5, with 7 positions matching TRBD1. V was clipped by 2 bases and J by 7 bases; unmatched bases: 8. This CDR3 is 14 amino acids long. Germline loops: CDR1 GTSNPN, CDR2 SVGIG (reference sequence). The CDR3 DNA reads as TGTGCCTGGAGTAGTGACAGGGTGAAACAGCCCCAGCATTTT. As protein: CAWSSDRVKQPQHF.

The chain combines TRBV29-1 with TRBJ1-2; D gene ambiguous. Germline V gives CDR1 SQVTM, CDR2 ANQGSEA. The germline V and J ends were trimmed by 4 bases and 0 bases, with 9 bases remaining between them. There are 13 residues in the CDR3. CDR3 in DNA: TGCAGCGTTGTCCCTAGAACTAACTATGGCTACACCTTC. This encodes CSVVPRTNYGYTF. Based on the CDR3 plus reference TRBV29-1 and TRBJ1-2, the full variable domain is SAVISQKPSRDICQRGTSLTIQCQVDSQVTMMFWYRQQPGQSLTLIATANQGSEATYESGFVIDKFPISRPNLTFSTLTVSNMSPEDSSIYLCSVVPRTNYGYTFGSGTRLTVV.

The CDR3 DNA follows: TGTGCCAGCAGCACAGACAGGGGGAGGCAAGAGACCCAGTACTTC. It specifies CASSTDRGRQETQYF. This sequence joins TRBV9 and TRBJ2-5; 9 bases are a match to TRBD1. The V and J ends lost 4 bases and 2 bases, in that order; junction bases with no gene match: 6. CDR1 and CDR2 (germline): SGDLS, YYNGEE. This CDR3 comprises 15 residues.

This clone was detected once. The genes are TRBV5-1 and TRBJ1-2, with D maybe TRBD1 (6 bases). The CDR3 totals 13 residues. V was shortened by 0 bases and J by 7 bases, with 10 bases between the two germline ends. Germline loops: CDR1 SGHRS, CDR2 YFSETQ. As DNA, the CDR3 is TGCGCCAGCAGCTTGGACAGGGTGGGTGGCTACACCTTC. It specifies CASSLDRVGGYTF.

V is TRBV7-2 and J is TRBJ2-3, with 12 bases identical to TRBD2. Unmatched junction bases numbered 4, after V lost 5 bases and J lost 4 bases. Germline V gives CDR1 SGHTA, CDR2 FQGNSA. This CDR3 region has 15 residues. CDR3 protein: CASSPPSGRADTQYF. Here the CDR3 DNA reads TGTGCCAGCAGCCCGCCTAGCGGGAGGGCAGATACGCAGTATTTT.

The chain uses TRBV2 and TRBJ2-3; possible D gene TRBD2, 6 bases. The V gene's germline CDR1 is SNHLY and CDR2 FYNNEI. The V and J ends lost 6 bases and 5 bases respectively, with 18 bases between them. The CDR3 contains 15 residues. The CDR3 loop is CASRRARDRGDTQYF. The CDR3 region has the DNA TGTGCCAGCAGAAGGGCGCGGGATCGGGGAGATACGCAGTATTTT.